This TCR beta chain was documented in a study of human T cells and chemical hapten exposure. Time point here: patch test 2, 6 weeks after DPC sensitization. Treatment of the sample: therapeutic diphenylcyclopropenone sensitization with weekly scalp DPC. Germline CDR1 SQVTM, CDR2 ANQGSEA. This CDR3 comprises 14 residues. Trimming removed 7 bases from V and 3 bases from J; junction bases left unmatched: 9. TCRdb re-called the RACE reads with MiXCR, one entry per CDR3 protein. In the table there are more than 85,000 distinct CDR3 sequences, 9.5% to 11% of which are singletons. J is TRBJ2-3 and V is TRBV29-1; the match to TRBD1 covers 8 bases. Material: whole blood, obtained in connection with sensitization to the hapten diphenylcyclopropenone (DPC). The TCR comes from a man in his forties or fifties with alopecia areata. Some clones in this sample may be carry-over from other donors' samples. The chain's CDR3 is CSGRDRGATDTQYF. Written as DNA, the CDR3 is TGCAGCGGTAGAGACAGGGGCGCAACAGATACGCAGTATTTT.